This T cell receptor (beta chain) derives from a study of regulatory T cells in long-lasting Graves disease. Broader study findings: The TCR repertoire of persistent Graves' patients was less diverse than that of newly diagnosed ones.

In this sample, this clonotype turned up many times. No antigen is known for it. The authors built TCR beta libraries using iRepertoire HTBI primers and Arm-PCR of CDR3 regions. TCRdb re-analysed the multiplex PCR reads in MiXCR, keeping a single row per CDR3 protein. The sample yields 450,000 to 700,000 distinct CDR3 sequences, approximately 13% seen once. CDR1 SGHTA and CDR2 FQGNSA come from the germline V gene. The CDR3 runs to 15 residues. The trim removed 1 base at V and 7 bases at J, leaving 7 bases unmatched. Time point reported: newly diagnosed GD, antithyroid drugs for less than 3 months. PBMCs provided the RNA from which the TCR library was made. EDTA tubes received roughly 9.7 milliliters of drawn peripheral blood. These sequences were also reported in another study, on T cells in Graves' hyperthyroidism and ophthalmopathy. That publication notes: Diagnostic assessment was based on clinical symptoms, serum thyroxine and TRAb, thyroid ultrasound and orbital computed tomography. Blood also contained most expanded thyroid clonotypes above 0.001.

The clonotype was recovered from a man between 25 and 39 years old with Graves disease. The material was peripheral blood mononuclear cells (PBMCs), obtained at new diagnosis, from a patient treated with antithyroid drugs. The gene calls are TRBV7-2 and TRBJ2-1; 7 nucleotides align to TRBD2. The CDR3 DNA reads as TGTGCCAGCAGCTTAGGCGGGAGCACGCGAAATGAGCAGTTCTTC. This sequence encodes CASSLGGSTRNEQFF.